The rows below give T cell receptor beta chains drawn from one sample of a study of T-cell memory formation after mild COVID-19. TCRdb passed the 5' RACE reads through MiXCR, listing each CDR3 protein once. The table has 400,000 or so distinct CDR3 sequences, over 15% seen once. The specimen sequenced was PBMCs or a T cell subset sorted from them (not recorded which). The receptors derive from an adult woman who had mild COVID-19 (a few samples of this study predate the infection). Cell type and time point are not known. The conserved cysteine and the conserved F or W are not part of the CDR3 here.

j_call,v_call,cdr3_aa
TRBJ2-1,TRBV7-7,ASSPEGGEQF
TRBJ1-2,TRBV9,ASSVEDRAYGYT
TRBJ2-1,TRBV29-1,SVERIEQF
TRBJ2-4,TRBV23-1,ASSLPPRELAKNIQY
TRBJ2-1,TRBV7-9,ASSPLAGGSYNEQF
TRBJ2-3,TRBV7-6,ASSLSRVRDTQY
TRBJ1-1,TRBV12-3/TRBV12-4,ASSFWGRDTEAF
TRBJ2-7,TRBV7-2,ASSLAPTSYEQY
TRBJ2-7,TRBV30,AWSSQGGYEQY
TRBJ2-1,TRBV7-2,ASSFTEKQF
TRBJ2-3,TRBV27,ATSFVGTDTQY
TRBJ2-1,TRBV2,ASTRGGAGNEQF
TRBJ2-7,TRBV5-6,ASRRAGHSYEQY
TRBJ2-5,TRBV5-6,ASSLALVETQY
TRBJ2-1,TRBV7-3,ASSPQPSGSVNEQF
TRBJ1-2,TRBV6-6,ASSPGSSWGGYT
TRBJ2-7,TRBV2,ASSPGVREQY
TRBJ2-7,TRBV6-2/TRBV6-3,ASKGHQSSYEQY
TRBJ1-2,TRBV6-2/TRBV6-3,ATFPQGNYGYT
TRBJ1-1,TRBV12-3/TRBV12-4,ASSLAGQGTNTEAF
TRBJ2-2,TRBV24-1,ATSDPGTGIGELF
TRBJ2-3,TRBV9,ASSPQGFDSDTQY
TRBJ1-2,TRBV29-1,SARLQGEDGYT
TRBJ2-6,TRBV29-1,SVVEGPGANVLT
TRBJ2-2,TRBV30,AWRLTGIDTGELF
TRBJ1-2,TRBV19,ASTMGGAYGYT
TRBJ2-1,TRBV5-1,ASSLGRNSYNEQF
TRBJ2-7,TRBV15,ATSREAGSSYEQY
TRBJ1-5,TRBV6-5,ASSYRDRVGVQH
TRBJ2-2,TRBV4-1,ASSQRARSNTGELF
TRBJ2-5,TRBV12-3/TRBV12-4,ASSPMTSSRAQY
TRBJ1-2,TRBV24-1,ATSESAGTGYGYT
TRBJ1-2,TRBV29-1,SAEDLGNYGYT
TRBJ2-7,TRBV29-1,SVDFGTGEYEQY
TRBJ2-5,TRBV7-9,ASSPGTSGRAGETQY
TRBJ2-3,TRBV12-3/TRBV12-4,ASSSGGLSGDTQY
TRBJ1-1,TRBV12-3/TRBV12-4,ASPGEAGGHTEAF
TRBJ2-1,TRBV15,ATSTLAGAYNEQF
TRBJ2-1,TRBV5-5,ASSITPVSYNEQF
TRBJ2-1,TRBV12-3/TRBV12-4,ASSPGRGNEQF
TRBJ2-7,TRBV5-1,ASSDRQSYEQY
TRBJ2-3,TRBV4-1,ASSQDPPADTQY